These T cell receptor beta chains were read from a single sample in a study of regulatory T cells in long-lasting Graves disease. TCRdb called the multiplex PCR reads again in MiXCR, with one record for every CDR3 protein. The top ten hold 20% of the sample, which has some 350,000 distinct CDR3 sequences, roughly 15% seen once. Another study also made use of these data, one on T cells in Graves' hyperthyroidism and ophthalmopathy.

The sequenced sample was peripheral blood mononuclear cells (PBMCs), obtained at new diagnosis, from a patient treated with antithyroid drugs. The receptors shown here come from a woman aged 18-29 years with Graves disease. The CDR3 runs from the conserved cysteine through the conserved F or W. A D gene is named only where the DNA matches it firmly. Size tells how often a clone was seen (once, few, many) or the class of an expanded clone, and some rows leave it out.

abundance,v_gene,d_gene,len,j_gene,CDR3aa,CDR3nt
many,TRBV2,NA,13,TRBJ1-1,CASSEALNTEAFF,TGTGCCAGCAGTGAAGCGTTGAACACTGAAGCTTTCTTT
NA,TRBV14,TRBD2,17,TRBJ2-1,CASSQALGGGGTNEQFF,TGTGCCAGCAGCCAAGCCTTGGGCGGGGGGGGGACCAATGAGCAGTTCTTC
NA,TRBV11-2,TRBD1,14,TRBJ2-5,CASSRGTGSETQYF,TGTGCCAGCAGCCGCGGGACAGGGTCGGAGACCCAGTACTTC
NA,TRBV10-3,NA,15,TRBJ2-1,CAITPGGTPYNEQFF,TGTGCCATCACCCCTGGAGGGACTCCCTACAATGAGCAGTTCTTC
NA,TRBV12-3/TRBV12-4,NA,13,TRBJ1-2,CASSVDGVYGYTF,TGTGCCAGCAGTGTGGACGGGGTCTATGGCTACACCTTC
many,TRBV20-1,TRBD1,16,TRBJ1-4,CSARAGTGYSSEKLFF,TGCAGTGCTAGAGCCGGGACAGGGTATTCGAGTGAAAAACTGTTTTTT
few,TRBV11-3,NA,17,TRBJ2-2,CASSSRGIGKNTGELFF,TGTGCCAGCAGCTCCCGCGGGATCGGGAAGAACACCGGGGAGCTGTTTTTT
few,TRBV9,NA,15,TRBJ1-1,CASSVSGGLNTEAFF,TGTGCCAGCAGCGTATCCGGGGGCCTAAACACTGAAGCTTTCTTT
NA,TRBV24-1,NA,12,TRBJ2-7,CATSDSRKEQYF,TGTGCCACCAGTGATTCTCGGAAAGAGCAGTACTTC
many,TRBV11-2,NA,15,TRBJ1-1,CASSLDLSSGTEAFF,TGTGCCAGCAGCTTAGATTTGTCTTCGGGCACTGAAGCTTTCTTT
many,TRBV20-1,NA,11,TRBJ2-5,CSVRRQETQYF,TGCAGTGTGCGAAGACAAGAGACCCAGTACTTC
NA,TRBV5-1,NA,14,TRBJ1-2,CASYENPITYGYTF,TGCGCCAGCTACGAGAACCCCATAACATATGGCTACACCTTC
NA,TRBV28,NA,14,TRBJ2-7,CASSFQGRSYEQYF,TGTGCCAGCAGTTTCCAGGGACGATCCTACGAGCAGTACTTC
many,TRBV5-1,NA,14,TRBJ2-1,CASRTSAAYNEQFF,TGCGCCAGCAGGACAAGCGCCGCCTACAATGAGCAGTTCTTC
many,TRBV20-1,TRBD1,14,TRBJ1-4,CSARDRTGFEKLFF,TGCAGTGCTAGAGATCGGACAGGGTTTGAAAAACTGTTTTTT
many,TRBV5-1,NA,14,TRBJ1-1,CASSLSGGNTEAFF,TGTGCCAGCAGTTTGAGCGGGGGGAACACTGAAGCTTTCTTT
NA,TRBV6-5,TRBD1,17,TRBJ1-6,CASSYLRDRGYNSPLHF,TGTGCCAGCAGTTATCTCCGGGACAGGGGGTATAATTCACCCCTCCACTTT
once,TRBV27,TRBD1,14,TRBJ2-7,CASRAGQGAGEQYF,TGTGCCAGCAGGGCGGGACAGGGGGCCGGCGAGCAGTACTTC
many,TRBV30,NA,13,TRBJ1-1,CAWRTNGDTEAFF,TGTGCCTGGAGGACCAACGGGGACACTGAAGCTTTCTTT
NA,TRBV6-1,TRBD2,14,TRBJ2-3,CASSDPGTSGLSFF,TGTGCCAGCAGTGATCCGGGGACTAGCGGACTGTCCTTTTTT